Presented here are 2 T cell receptor beta chains from one specimen sequenced in a study of immune characterization of retroperitoneal liposarcoma. TCRdb re-called the PCR reads through MiXCR, storing one row per CDR3 protein. The sample gives under 11,000 distinct CDR3 sequences, approximately 22% of which show up once; just under 9% is in the top ten. The sequencing sample was made of blood. Receptor source: a female donor with retroperitoneal liposarcoma.

The chain couples TRBV12-3 or TRBV12-4 to TRBJ1-1, with D possibly being TRBD1 (5 bases). V was clipped by 5 bases and J by 5 bases, with 21 bases between them. The CDR3 totals 16 residues. Written as DNA, the CDR3 is TGTGCCAGCAGTATCTCTCGTTTTGGGGGGGGTACTGAAGCTTTCTTT. It yields the protein CASSISRFGGGTEAFF.

V gene TRBV6-1 combines with J gene TRBJ2-5, with 7 nucleotides matching TRBD1. The DNA end is more similar to TRBJ2-7, so the J call may be wrong. CDR1 MNHNS and CDR2 SASEGT come from the germline V gene. The CDR3 contains 14 residues. CDR3 nucleotides: TGTGCCAGCAGCCCCCGGGACAGTGGGCGCGAGCAGTACTTC. Protein sequence: CASSPRDSGREQYF.